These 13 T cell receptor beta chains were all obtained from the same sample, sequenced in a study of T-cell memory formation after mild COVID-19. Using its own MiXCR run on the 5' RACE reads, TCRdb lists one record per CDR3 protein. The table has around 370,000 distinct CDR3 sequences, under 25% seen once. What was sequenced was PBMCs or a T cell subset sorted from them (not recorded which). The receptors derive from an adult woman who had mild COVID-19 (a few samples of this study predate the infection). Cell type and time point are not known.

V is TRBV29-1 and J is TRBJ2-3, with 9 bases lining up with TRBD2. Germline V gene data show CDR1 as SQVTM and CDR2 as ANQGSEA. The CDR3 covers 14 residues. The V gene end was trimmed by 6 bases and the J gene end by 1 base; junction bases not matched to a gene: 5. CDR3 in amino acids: CSVERLAGTDTQYF. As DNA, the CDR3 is TGCAGCGTAGAGAGACTAGCGGGCACAGATACGCAGTATTTT.

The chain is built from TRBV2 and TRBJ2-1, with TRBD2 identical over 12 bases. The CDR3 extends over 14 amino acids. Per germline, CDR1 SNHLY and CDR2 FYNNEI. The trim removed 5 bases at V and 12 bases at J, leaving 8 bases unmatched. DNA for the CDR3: TGTGCCAGCAGTTTGGGACTAGCGGGTTCCCCGCAGTTCTTC. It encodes CASSLGLAGSPQFF.

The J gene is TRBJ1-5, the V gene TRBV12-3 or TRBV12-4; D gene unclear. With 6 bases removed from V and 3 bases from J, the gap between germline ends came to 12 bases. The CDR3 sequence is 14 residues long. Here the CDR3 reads CASSFGRNNQPQHF. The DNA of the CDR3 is TGTGCCAGCAGCTTCGGACGGAACAATCAGCCCCAGCATTTT.

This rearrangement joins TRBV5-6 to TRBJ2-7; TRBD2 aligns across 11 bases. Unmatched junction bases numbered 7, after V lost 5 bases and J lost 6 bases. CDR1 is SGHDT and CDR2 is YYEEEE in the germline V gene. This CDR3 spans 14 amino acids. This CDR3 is CASSNSGGEGEQYF. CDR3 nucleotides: TGTGCCAGCAGTAATAGCGGGGGGGAGGGCGAGCAGTACTTC.

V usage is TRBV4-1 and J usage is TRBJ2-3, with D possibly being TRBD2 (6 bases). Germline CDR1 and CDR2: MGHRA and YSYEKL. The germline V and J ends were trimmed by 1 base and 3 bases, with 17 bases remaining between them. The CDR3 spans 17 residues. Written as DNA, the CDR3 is TGCGCCAGCAGCCAAGGCCCGGCCAGCGGGTTGACAGATACGCAGTATTTT. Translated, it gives CASSQGPASGLTDTQYF.

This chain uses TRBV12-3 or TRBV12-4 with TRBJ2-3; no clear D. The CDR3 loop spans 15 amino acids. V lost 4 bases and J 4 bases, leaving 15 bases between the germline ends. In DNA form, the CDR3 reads TGTGCCAGCAGTTCGTCCGGCTTATTTCCAGATACGCAGTATTTT. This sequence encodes CASSSSGLFPDTQYF.

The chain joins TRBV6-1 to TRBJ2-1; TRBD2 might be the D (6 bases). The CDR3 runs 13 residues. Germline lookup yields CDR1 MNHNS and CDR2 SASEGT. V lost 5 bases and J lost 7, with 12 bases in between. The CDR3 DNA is TGTGCCAGCAGTCGACTAGGTGAAAATGAGCAGTTCTTC. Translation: CASSRLGENEQFF.

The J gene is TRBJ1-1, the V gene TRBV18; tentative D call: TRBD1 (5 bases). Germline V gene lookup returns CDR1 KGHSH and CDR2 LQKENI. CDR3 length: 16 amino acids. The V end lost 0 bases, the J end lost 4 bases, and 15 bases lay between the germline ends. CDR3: CASSPPLLQGGTEAFF. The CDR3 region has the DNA TGTGCCAGCTCACCACCCTTGCTTCAGGGAGGCACTGAAGCTTTCTTT.

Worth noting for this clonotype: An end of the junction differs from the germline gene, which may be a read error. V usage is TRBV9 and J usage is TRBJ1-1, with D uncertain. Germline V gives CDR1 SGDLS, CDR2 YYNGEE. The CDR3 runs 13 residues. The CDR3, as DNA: TGTGCCAGCAGCGTAGACGGGCGGCCTGAGGCTTTCTTT. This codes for CASSVDGRPEAFF.

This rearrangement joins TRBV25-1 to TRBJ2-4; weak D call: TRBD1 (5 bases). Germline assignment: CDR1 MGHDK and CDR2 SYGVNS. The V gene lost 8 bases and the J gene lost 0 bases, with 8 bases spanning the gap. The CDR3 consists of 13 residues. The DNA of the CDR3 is TGTGCCAGCGGCAGGGTAGCCAAAAACATTCAGTACTTC. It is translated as CASGRVAKNIQYF.

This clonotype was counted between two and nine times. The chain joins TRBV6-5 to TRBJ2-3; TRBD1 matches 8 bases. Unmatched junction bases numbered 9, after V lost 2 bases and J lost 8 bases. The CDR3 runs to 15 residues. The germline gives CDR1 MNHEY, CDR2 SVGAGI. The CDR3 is CASSYAGGVGGTQYF. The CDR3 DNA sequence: TGTGCCAGCAGTTACGCAGGGGGCGTGGGGGGTACGCAGTATTTT.

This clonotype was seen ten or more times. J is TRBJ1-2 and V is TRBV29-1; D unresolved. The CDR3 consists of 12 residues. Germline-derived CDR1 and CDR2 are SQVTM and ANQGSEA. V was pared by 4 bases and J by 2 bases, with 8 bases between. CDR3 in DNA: TGCAGCGTTGTGCTGGGAAACTATGGCTACACCTTC. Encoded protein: CSVVLGNYGYTF. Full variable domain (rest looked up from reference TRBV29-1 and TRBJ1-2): SAVISQKPSRDICQRGTSLTIQCQVDSQVTMMFWYRQQPGQSLTLIATANQGSEATYESGFVIDKFPISRPNLTFSTLTVSNMSPEDSSIYLCSVVLGNYGYTFGSGTRLTVV.

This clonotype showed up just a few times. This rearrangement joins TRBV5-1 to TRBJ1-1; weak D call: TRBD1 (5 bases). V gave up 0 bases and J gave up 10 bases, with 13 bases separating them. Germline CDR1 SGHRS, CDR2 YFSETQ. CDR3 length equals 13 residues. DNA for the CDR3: TGCGCCAGCAGCTTGGGGACAAAGGCGGGAGCTTTCTTT. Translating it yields CASSLGTKAGAFF.